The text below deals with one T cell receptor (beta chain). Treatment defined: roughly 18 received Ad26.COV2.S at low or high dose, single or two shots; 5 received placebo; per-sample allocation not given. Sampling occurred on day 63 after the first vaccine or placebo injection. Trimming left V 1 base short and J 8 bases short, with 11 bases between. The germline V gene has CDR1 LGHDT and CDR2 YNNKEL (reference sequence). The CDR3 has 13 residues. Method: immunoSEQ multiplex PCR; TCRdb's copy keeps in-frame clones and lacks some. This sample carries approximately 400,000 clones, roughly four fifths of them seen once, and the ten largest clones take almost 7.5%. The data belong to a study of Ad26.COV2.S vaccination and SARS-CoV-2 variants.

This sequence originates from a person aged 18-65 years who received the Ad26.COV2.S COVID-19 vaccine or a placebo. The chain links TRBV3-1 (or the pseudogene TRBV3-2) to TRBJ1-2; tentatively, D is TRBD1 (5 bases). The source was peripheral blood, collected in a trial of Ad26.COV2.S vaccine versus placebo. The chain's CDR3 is CASSQGGARGYTF. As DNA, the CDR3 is TGTGCCAGCAGCCAAGGCGGGGCAAGGGGCTACACCTTC.